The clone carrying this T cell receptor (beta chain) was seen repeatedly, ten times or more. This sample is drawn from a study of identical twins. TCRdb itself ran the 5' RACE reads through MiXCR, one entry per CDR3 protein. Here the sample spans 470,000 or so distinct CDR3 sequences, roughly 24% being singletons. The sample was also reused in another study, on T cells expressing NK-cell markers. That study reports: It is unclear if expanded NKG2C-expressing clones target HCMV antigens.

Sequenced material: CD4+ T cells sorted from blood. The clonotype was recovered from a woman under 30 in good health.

The DNA of the CDR3 is TGTGCCAGCACCCCCAGGGAGCGGGAGCTGTTTTTT. Its translation: CASTPRERELFF. The chain carries TRBV7-9 and TRBJ2-2; TRBD1 or TRBD2 may be the D gene (5 bases each). This CDR3 has 12 residues. V gave up 7 bases and J gave up 9 bases, with 12 bases separating them. In germline, CDR1 is SEHNR, CDR2 FQNEAQ (reference sequence).